These T cell receptor beta chains were read from a single sample in a study of T cells in localized non-small cell lung cancer. Sequencing was performed with immunoSEQ multiplex PCR; in TCRdb, only in-frame clones are kept and a portion is missing. The repertoire holds 5,500 to 7,000 clones, with roughly 84% as singletons. The sequenced sample was peripheral blood mononuclear cells, obtained before any cancer treatment. The receptors derive from a female donor older than 55 with stage II lung adenocarcinoma. The CDR3 runs from the conserved cysteine through the conserved F or W. D genes are given only for firm matches. Rows give clone size only sometimes, using once, few, many, or a class for an expanded clone.

15,TRBD2,TRBV2,.,TRBJ2-3,TGTGCCAGCAGTGAACTACTAGCGGGGATAGATACGCAGTATTTT,CASSELLAGIDTQYF
13,.,TRBV5-1,.,TRBJ2-1,TGCGCCAGCAGCTTGGGCCCAGACAATGAGCAGTTCTTC,CASSLGPDNEQFF
14,.,TRBV18,.,TRBJ1-3,TGTGCCAGCTCTCGAGATGCCTCTGGAAACACCATATATTTT,CASSRDASGNTIYF
12,TRBD1,TRBV5-6,.,TRBJ1-1,TGTGCCAGCAGCTTTGGACAGGGGGAAGCTTTCTTT,CASSFGQGEAFF
17,TRBD1,TRBV27,.,TRBJ2-2,TGTGCCAGCAGACGACAGGGGGACTTCACGAACACCGGGGAGCTGTTTTTT,CASRRQGDFTNTGELFF
15,TRBD2,TRBV7-8,.,TRBJ2-1,TGTGCCAGCAGCCCACCGGGACTAGCGTTTAATGAGCAGTTCTTC,CASSPPGLAFNEQFF
13,.,TRBV2,.,TRBJ2-2,TGTGCCAGCAGTAAAGAGAGTACCGGGGAGCTGTTTTTT,CASSKESTGELFF
17,.,TRBV28,.,TRBJ2-5,TGTGCCAGCAGTTTACTTATGGAGGCAGGGTCACGGGAGACCCAGTACTTC,CASSLLMEAGSRETQYF
12,.,TRBV29-1,.,TRBJ1-1,TGCAGCGTCTCGACGACGGCCACTGAAGCTTTCTTT,CSVSTTATEAFF
15,.,TRBV7-9,few,TRBJ1-2,TGTGCCAGCAGCTTAGGGGGGTCCGTGGACTATGGCTACACCTTC,CASSLGGSVDYGYTF
14,.,TRBV19,.,TRBJ2-2,TGTGCCAGTACCCCCCCTAGTGACACCGGGGAGCTGTTTTTT,CASTPPSDTGELFF
13,TRBD1,TRBV2,.,TRBJ1-1,TGTGCCAGCGGGACAGAAAAGAACACTGAAGCTTTCTTT,CASGTEKNTEAFF
15,.,TRBV5-4,large,TRBJ1-1,TGTGCCAGCAGTTTGGGGGGTTCAGGGGCCACTGAAGCTTTCTTT,CASSLGGSGATEAFF
16,TRBD1,TRBV6-5,.,TRBJ1-2,TGTGCCAGCAGTTACGCGGGACAGGGAGCTAACTATGGCTACACCTTC,CASSYAGQGANYGYTF
16,.,TRBV7-3,once,TRBJ2-5,TGTGCCAGCAGCTTAAATCCTCCGCGGGGCCAAGAGACCCAGTACTTC,CASSLNPPRGQETQYF
15,.,TRBV18,few,TRBJ2-5,TGTGCCAGCTCACCAGCTCTAGCGCCTCAAGAGACCCAGTACTTC,CASSPALAPQETQYF
11,TRBD1,TRBV6-6,.,TRBJ1-5,TGTGCCAGCACTTCGGGACAGGGCGAGCATTTT,CASTSGQGEHF
15,.,TRBV5-1,.,TRBJ2-2,TGCGCCAGCAGCTTTACAGCGGCCAACACCGGGGAGCTGTTTTTT,CASSFTAANTGELFF
13,TRBD1,TRBV7-3,.,TRBJ2-1,TGTGCCAGTGGGACAGGGGCGAGGGATGAGCAGTTCTTC,CASGTGARDEQFF
14,.,TRBV11-2,.,TRBJ1-1,TGTGCCAGCAGCTTTGGCCAATTGAACACTGAAGCTTTCTTT,CASSFGQLNTEAFF
14,.,TRBV28,few,TRBJ1-6,TGTGCCAGCAGTTTATCGGGGAACCATTCACCCCTCCACTTT,CASSLSGNHSPLHF
13,.,TRBV7-8,.,TRBJ2-3,TGTGCCAGCAGCTTAGGCAGTGCAGATACGCAGTATTTT,CASSLGSADTQYF
15,.,TRBV7-8,once,TRBJ1-5,TGTGCCAGCAGCTTAGGCCGTGGGAGCAATCAGCCCCAGCATTTT,CASSLGRGSNQPQHF
17,.,TRBV5-6,.,TRBJ1-1,TGTGCCAGCAGCTTTGGGGGGCGGCAGGGGAAAAACACTGAAGCTTTCTTT,CASSFGGRQGKNTEAFF
15,.,TRBV6-5,.,TRBJ2-3,TGTGCCAGCAGCTACGGCGCGTTTGGCACAGATACGCAGTATTTT,CASSYGAFGTDTQYF
14,TRBD2,TRBV7-7,.,TRBJ2-7,TGTGCTAGCAGCTTAGCGGGGGGCTCCTACGAGCAGTACTTC,CASSLAGGSYEQYF
14,.,TRBV29-1,.,TRBJ2-2,TGCAGCGTTGAAGTTGGCTTTAACACCGGGGAGCTGTTTTTT,CSVEVGFNTGELFF
16,TRBD1,TRBV4-1,.,TRBJ1-5,TGCGCCAGCAGCCAAGGACCCGCTACAGGGGATGCGCCCCAGCATTTT,CASSQGPATGDAPQHF
13,.,TRBV10-2,.,TRBJ1-5,TGCGCCAGCAGTGAGGGCATCAATCAGCCCCAGCATTTT,CASSEGINQPQHF
16,TRBD1,TRBV9,.,TRBJ2-7,TGTGCCAGCAGCGAGGGGGCCGCGGAGCAGGGATACGAGCAGTACTTC,CASSEGAAEQGYEQYF
12,TRBD1,TRBV29-1,.,TRBJ1-1,TGCAGCGTCAACAGGGGTGGCACTGAAGCTTTCTTT,CSVNRGGTEAFF
11,.,TRBV29-1,.,TRBJ1-1,TGCAGCGTTGGGACTTACACTGAAGCTTTCTTT,CSVGTYTEAFF
12,.,TRBV30,.,TRBJ1-2,TGTGCCTGGAGTGGATCAAACTATGGCTACACCTTC,CAWSGSNYGYTF
17,TRBD1,TRBV9,.,TRBJ1-2,TGTGCCAGCAGCTTTACGACAGGGGCAAGTGTGGACTATGGCTACACCTTC,CASSFTTGASVDYGYTF
16,TRBD1,TRBV15,.,TRBJ2-2,TGTGCCACCAGCAGAGCAGCAGGGGGGAACACCGGGGAGCTGTTTTTT,CATSRAAGGNTGELFF
11,TRBD1,TRBV5-4,large,TRBJ1-1,TGTGCCAGCAGCGAGGACAGGGAAGCTTTCTTT,CASSEDREAFF
13,.,TRBV7-8,once,TRBJ2-3,TGTGCCAGCAGTTCCTATAGCACAGATACGCAGTATTTT,CASSSYSTDTQYF
15,TRBD1,TRBV7-9,.,TRBJ1-5,TGTGCCAGCAGCCGGACGACAGGGGAAGCTCAGCCCCAGCATTTT,CASSRTTGEAQPQHF
16,TRBD2,TRBV4-1,.,TRBJ2-7,TGCGCCAGCAGCCAAGGCTTCGGGGGGGTTAACTACGAGCAGTACTTC,CASSQGFGGVNYEQYF
15,TRBD1,TRBV9,.,TRBJ1-1,TGTGCCAGCAGCCCCCGACAGGGGATGAACACTGAAGCTTTCTTT,CASSPRQGMNTEAFF
15,TRBD2,TRBV7-2,.,TRBJ2-2,TGTGCCAGCAGCTTGGGACTAGCGGGAGCCGGGGAGCTGTTTTTT,CASSLGLAGAGELFF
14,.,TRBV4-1,.,TRBJ1-6,TGCGCCAGCAGCCAACGGGGGAAAAATTCACCCCTCCACTTT,CASSQRGKNSPLHF
13,.,TRBV5-5,.,TRBJ2-3,TGTGCCAGCAGCCTTTGGGGACACGATACGCAGTATTTT,CASSLWGHDTQYF
22,TRBD2,TRBV27,once,TRBJ2-1,TGTGCCAGCAGAAGGGAACCTTCCACTAGCGGGAGTACGGTGTGGTCCTACAATGAGCAGTTCTTC,CASRREPSTSGSTVWSYNEQFF
18,TRBD1,TRBV5-1,.,TRBJ1-2,TGCGCCAGCAGCTTGGAGGGATGGGACAGGGCCCACCAGGAGGGCTACACCTTC,CASSLEGWDRAHQEGYTF
13,.,TRBV2,.,TRBJ1-5,TGTGCCAGCAGTCTACAGGGAGATCAGCCCCAGCATTTT,CASSLQGDQPQHF
16,TRBD2,TRBV6-6,.,TRBJ2-3,TGTGCCAGCAGTCAAAAGCGGGGGGGCAGAACAGATACGCAGTATTTT,CASSQKRGGRTDTQYF
13,.,TRBV6-1,few,TRBJ1-4,TGTGCCAGCACGACAGTCCTCAATGAAAAACTGTTTTTT,CASTTVLNEKLFF
14,.,TRBV2,.,TRBJ1-4,TGTGCCAGCAGGGCGGGGACGGGACCTGAAAAACTGTTTTTT,CASRAGTGPEKLFF
15,.,TRBV6-4,.,TRBJ2-3,TGTGCCAGCAGTGACTCGAGGGGAAGCACAGATACGCAGTATTTT,CASSDSRGSTDTQYF
14,.,TRBV6-1,.,TRBJ1-2,TGTGCCAGCAGTGAAGCCGACAGATACTATGGCTACACCTTC,CASSEADRYYGYTF
19,TRBD2,TRBV9,.,TRBJ2-2,TGTGCCAGCAGCGTGACCCCGGGACTAGCCTCGGCCTGGGCCGGGGAGCTGTTTTTT,CASSVTPGLASAWAGELFF
16,TRBD2,TRBV6-6,.,TRBJ2-1,TGTGCCAGCAGTTCAGGACTAGCGGAAAGCTACAATGAGCAGTTCTTC,CASSSGLAESYNEQFF
15,.,TRBV7-3,.,TRBJ2-3,TGTGCCAGCAGCATAAATGGACAAGCCACAGATACGCAGTATTTT,CASSINGQATDTQYF
13,.,TRBV2,.,TRBJ1-2,TGTGCCAGCAGTGAACAGATTCCCTATGGCTACACCTTC,CASSEQIPYGYTF
14,TRBD1,TRBV30,few,TRBJ1-1,TGTGCCTGGAGTCCGGGGACAGGGCGGACTGAAGCTTTCTTT,CAWSPGTGRTEAFF
16,TRBD2,TRBV9,.,TRBJ2-3,TGTGCCAGCAGCGTAGATCGAGCGGGGATCGGAGATACGCAGTATTTT,CASSVDRAGIGDTQYF
12,.,TRBV4-1,.,TRBJ2-1,TGCGCCAGCAGCTCGGCCTGGGGTGAGCAGTTCTTC,CASSSAWGEQFF
14,.,TRBV7-9,.,TRBJ2-1,TGTGCCAGCAGCTTAGCGGGAGCGGGTGGAGAGCAGTTCTTC,CASSLAGAGGEQFF
14,.,TRBV2,.,TRBJ1-5,TGTGCCAGCAGTGGGACATCTAGCAATCAGCCCCAGCATTTT,CASSGTSSNQPQHF